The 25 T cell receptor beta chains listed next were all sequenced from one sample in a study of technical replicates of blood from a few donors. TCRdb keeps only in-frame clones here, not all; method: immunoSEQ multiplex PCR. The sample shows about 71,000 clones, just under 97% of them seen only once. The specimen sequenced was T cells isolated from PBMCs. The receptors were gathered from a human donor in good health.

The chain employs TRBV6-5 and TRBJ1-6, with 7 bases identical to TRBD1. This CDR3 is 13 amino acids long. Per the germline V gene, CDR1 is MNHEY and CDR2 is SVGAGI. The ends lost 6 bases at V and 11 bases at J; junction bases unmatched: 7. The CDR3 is CASREGAKTPLHF. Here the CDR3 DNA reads TGTGCCAGCAGGGAGGGGGCGAAGACACCCCTCCACTTT.

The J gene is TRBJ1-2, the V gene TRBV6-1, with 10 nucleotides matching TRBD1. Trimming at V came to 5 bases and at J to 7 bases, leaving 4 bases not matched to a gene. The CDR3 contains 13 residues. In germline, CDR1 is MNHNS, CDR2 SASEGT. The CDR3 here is CASSPDRGIGYTF. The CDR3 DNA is TGTGCCAGCAGTCCGGACAGGGGGATTGGCTACACCTTC.

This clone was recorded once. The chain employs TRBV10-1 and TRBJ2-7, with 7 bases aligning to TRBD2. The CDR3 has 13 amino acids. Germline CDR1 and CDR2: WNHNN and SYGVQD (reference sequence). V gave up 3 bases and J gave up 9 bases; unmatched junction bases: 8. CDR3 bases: TGCGCCAGCAGTGAAGGGAGGGAAACGGGGCAGTACTTC. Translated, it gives CASSEGRETGQYF.

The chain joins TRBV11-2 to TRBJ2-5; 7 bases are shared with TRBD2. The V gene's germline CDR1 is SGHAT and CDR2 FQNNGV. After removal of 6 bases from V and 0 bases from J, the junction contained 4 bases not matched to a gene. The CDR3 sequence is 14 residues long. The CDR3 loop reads CASRKGGYQETQYF. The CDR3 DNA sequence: TGTGCCAGCAGAAAGGGAGGGTACCAAGAGACCCAGTACTTC.

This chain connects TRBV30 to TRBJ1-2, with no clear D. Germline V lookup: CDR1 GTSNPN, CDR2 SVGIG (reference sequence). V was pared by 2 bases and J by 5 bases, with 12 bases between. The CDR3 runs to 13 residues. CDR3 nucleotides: TGTGCCTGGAGTTTTTCGAAGAGTTATGGCTACACCTTC. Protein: CAWSFSKSYGYTF.

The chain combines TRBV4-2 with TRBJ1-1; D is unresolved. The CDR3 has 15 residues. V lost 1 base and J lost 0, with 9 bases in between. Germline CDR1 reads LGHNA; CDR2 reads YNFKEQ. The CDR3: CASSQGTELNTEAFF. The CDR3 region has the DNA TGTGCCAGCAGCCAAGGAACGGAGCTGAACACTGAAGCTTTCTTT.

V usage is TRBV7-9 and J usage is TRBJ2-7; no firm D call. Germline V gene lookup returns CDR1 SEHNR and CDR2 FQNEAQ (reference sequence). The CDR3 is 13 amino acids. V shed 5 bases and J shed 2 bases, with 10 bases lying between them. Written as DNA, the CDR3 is TGTGCCAGCAGCCCCCGGAGTACCTACGAGCAGTACTTC. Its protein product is CASSPRSTYEQYF.

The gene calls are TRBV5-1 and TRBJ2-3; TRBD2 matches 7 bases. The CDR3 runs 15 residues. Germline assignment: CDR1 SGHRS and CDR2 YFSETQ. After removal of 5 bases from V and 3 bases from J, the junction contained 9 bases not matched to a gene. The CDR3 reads CASSFLGLGTDTQYF. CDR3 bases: TGCGCCAGCAGTTTCCTTGGACTAGGAACAGATACGCAGTATTTT.

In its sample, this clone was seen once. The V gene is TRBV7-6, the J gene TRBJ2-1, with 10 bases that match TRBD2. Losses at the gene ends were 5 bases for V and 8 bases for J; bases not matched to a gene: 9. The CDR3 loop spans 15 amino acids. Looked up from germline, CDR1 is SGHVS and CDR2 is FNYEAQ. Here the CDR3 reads CASSVGLAEGDEQFF. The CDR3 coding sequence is TGTGCCAGCAGCGTCGGACTAGCGGAGGGTGATGAGCAGTTCTTC.

The CDR3: CASSLFGGKMAGNIQYF. The CDR3 DNA reads as TGTGCCAGCAGCTTATTTGGCGGCAAGATGGCTGGAAACATTCAGTACTTC. The chain carries TRBV7-6 and TRBJ2-4; D is undetermined. This CDR3 comprises 17 residues. Looked up from germline, CDR1 is SGHVS and CDR2 is FNYEAQ. Trimming cost V 2 bases and J 6 bases, with 20 bases left between them. Filled out from reference TRBV7-6 and TRBJ2-4, the complete variable domain reads GAGVSQSPRYKVTKRGQDVALRCDPISGHVSLYWYRQALGQGPEFLTYFNYEAQQDKSGLPNDRFSAERPEGSISTLTIQRTEQRDSAMYRCASSLFGGKMAGNIQYFGAGTRLSVL.

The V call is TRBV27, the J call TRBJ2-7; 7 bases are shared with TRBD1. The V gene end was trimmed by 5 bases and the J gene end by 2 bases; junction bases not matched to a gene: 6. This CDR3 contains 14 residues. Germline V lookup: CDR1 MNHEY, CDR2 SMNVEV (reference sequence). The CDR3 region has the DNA TGTGCCAGCAGTCGACGAGGGACAGCCTACGAGCAGTACTTC. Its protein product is CASSRRGTAYEQYF.

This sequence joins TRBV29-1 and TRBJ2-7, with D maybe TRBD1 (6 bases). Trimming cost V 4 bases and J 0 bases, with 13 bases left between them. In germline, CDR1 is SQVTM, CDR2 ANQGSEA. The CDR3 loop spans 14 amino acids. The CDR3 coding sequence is TGCAGCGTTGTAACAGGGAGCAGCTCCTACGAGCAGTACTTC. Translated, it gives CSVVTGSSSYEQYF.

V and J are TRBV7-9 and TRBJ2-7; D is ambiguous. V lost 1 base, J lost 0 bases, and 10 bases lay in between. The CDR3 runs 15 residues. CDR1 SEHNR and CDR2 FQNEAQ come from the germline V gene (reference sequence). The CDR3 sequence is CASSLVVGGSYEQYF. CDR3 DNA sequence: TGTGCCAGCAGCTTAGTAGTCGGCGGCTCCTACGAGCAGTACTTC.

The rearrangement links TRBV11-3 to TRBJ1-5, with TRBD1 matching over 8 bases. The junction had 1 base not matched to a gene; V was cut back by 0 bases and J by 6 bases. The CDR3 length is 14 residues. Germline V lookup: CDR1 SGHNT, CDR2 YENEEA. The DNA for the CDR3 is TGTGCCAGCAGCTTAGAGGGGACAGGTCAGCCCCAGCATTTT. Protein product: CASSLEGTGQPQHF.

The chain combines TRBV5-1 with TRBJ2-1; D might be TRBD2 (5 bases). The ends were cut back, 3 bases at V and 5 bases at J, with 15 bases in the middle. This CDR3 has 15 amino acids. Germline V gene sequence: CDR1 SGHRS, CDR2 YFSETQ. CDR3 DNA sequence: TGCGCCAGCAGCTCGGAGGTAGGACTTCACAATGAGCAGTTCTTC. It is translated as CASSSEVGLHNEQFF.

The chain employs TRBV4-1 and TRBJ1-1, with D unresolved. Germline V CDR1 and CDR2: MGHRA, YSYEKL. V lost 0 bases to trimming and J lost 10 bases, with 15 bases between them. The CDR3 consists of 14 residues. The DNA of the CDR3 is TGCGCCAGCAGCCAAGAACCGGGGAACTGGGGAGCTTTCTTT. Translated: CASSQEPGNWGAFF.

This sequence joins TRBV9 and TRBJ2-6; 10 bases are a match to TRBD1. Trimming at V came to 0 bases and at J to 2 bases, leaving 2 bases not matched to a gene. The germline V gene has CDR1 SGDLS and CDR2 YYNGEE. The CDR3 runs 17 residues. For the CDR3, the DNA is TGTGCCAGCAGCGTAGGACAGGGGGCGACTGGGGCCAACGTCCTGACTTTC. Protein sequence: CASSVGQGATGANVLTF.

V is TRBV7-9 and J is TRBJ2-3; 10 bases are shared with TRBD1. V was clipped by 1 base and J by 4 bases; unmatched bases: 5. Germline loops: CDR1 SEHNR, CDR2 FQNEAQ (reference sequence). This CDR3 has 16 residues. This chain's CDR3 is CASSLEGQGSADTQYF. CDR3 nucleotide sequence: TGTGCCAGCAGCTTAGAGGGACAGGGGAGCGCAGATACGCAGTATTTT.

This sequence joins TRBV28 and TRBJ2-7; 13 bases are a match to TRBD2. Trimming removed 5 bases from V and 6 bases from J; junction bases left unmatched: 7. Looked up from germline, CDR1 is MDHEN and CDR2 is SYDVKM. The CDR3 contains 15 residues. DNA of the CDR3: TGTGCCAGCAGTCATGGTGGACTAGCGGGAGCCGAGCAGTACTTC. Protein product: CASSHGGLAGAEQYF. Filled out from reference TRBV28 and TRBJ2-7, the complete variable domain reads DVKVTQSSRYLVKRTGEKVFLECVQDMDHENMFWYRQDPGLGLRLIYFSYDVKMKEKGDIPEGYSVSREKKERFSLILESASTNQTSMYLCASSHGGLAGAEQYFGPGTRLTVT.

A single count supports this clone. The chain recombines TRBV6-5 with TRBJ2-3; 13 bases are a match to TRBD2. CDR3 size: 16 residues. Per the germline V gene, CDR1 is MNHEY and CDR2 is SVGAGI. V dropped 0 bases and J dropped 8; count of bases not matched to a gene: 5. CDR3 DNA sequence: TGTGCCAGCAGTTACTCGAGACTAGCGGGGGGTGTTACGCAGTATTTT. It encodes CASSYSRLAGGVTQYF.

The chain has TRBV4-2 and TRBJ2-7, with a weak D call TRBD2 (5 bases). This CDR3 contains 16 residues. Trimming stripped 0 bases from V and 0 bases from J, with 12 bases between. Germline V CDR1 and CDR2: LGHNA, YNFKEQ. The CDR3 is CASSQDYVGVSYEQYF. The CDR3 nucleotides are TGTGCCAGCAGCCAAGATTACGTCGGGGTCTCCTACGAGCAGTACTTC.

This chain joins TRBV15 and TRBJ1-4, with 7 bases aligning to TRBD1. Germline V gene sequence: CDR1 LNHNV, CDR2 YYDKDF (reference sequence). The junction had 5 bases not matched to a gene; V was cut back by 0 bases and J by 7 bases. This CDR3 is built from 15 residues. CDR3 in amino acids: CATSREKTGSEKLFF. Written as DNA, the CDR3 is TGTGCCACCAGCAGAGAAAAGACAGGGTCTGAAAAACTGTTTTTT.

The CDR3 loop is CASSELAGGNEQYF. In DNA form, the CDR3 reads TGTGCCAGCTCTGAACTAGCGGGGGGAAACGAGCAGTACTTC. J is TRBJ2-7 and V is TRBV27, with 12 bases aligning to TRBD2. This CDR3 region has 14 residues. Germline V gene lookup returns CDR1 MNHEY and CDR2 SMNVEV (reference sequence). V dropped 8 bases and J dropped 5; count of bases not matched to a gene: 7.

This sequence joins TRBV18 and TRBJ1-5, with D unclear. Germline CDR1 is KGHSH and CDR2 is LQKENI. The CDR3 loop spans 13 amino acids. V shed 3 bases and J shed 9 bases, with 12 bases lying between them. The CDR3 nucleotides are TGTGCCAGCTCACCCTCCCGGGATCCGCCCCAGCATTTT. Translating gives CASSPSRDPPQHF.

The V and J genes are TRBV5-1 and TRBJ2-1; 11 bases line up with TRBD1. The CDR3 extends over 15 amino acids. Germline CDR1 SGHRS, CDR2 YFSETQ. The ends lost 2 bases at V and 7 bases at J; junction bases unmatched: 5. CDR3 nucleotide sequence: TGCGCCAGCAGCTTCGGACAGGGGGCGCGGAATGAGCAGTTCTTC. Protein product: CASSFGQGARNEQFF.